This T cell receptor beta chain was sequenced for a study of OX40 agonist ivuxolimab in advanced cancers. Only in-frame clones appear in the TCRdb table, and some are missing; sequencing was by immunoSEQ multiplex PCR. The sample comprises around 100,000 clones, about 91% of which are singletons, and approximately 0.3% rests with the top ten. This CDR3 is built from 14 residues. Germline values: CDR1 MNHEY, CDR2 SVGAGI. After removal of 7 bases from V and 8 bases from J, the junction contained 11 bases not matched to a gene. The rearrangement joins TRBV6-5 to TRBJ1-2; 9 bases map to TRBD1. The TCR originated in an adult with an advanced solid tumor such as melanoma, head and neck, liver or kidney cancer. The specimen was CD4+ or CD8+ T cells sorted from blood, collected in a trial of the OX40 agonist ivuxolimab. The CDR3 bases are TGTGCCAGCACCCGGACAGGGGCTATGGGAGGCTACACCTTC. It is translated as CASTRTGAMGGYTF.